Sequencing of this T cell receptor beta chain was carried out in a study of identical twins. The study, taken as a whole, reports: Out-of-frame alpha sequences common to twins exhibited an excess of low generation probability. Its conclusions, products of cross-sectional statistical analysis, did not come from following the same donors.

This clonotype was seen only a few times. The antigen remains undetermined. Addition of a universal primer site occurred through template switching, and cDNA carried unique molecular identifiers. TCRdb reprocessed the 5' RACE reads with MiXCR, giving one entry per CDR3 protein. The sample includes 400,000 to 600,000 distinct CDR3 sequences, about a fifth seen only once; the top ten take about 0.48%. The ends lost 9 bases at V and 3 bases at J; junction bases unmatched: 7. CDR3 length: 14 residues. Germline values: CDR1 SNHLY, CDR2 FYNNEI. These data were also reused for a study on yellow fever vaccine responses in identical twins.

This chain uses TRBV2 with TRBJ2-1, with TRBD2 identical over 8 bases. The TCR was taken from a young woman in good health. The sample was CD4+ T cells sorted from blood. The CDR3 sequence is CASRIAGNYNEQFF. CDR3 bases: TGTGCCAGTCGGATAGCGGGGAACTACAATGAGCAGTTCTTC.